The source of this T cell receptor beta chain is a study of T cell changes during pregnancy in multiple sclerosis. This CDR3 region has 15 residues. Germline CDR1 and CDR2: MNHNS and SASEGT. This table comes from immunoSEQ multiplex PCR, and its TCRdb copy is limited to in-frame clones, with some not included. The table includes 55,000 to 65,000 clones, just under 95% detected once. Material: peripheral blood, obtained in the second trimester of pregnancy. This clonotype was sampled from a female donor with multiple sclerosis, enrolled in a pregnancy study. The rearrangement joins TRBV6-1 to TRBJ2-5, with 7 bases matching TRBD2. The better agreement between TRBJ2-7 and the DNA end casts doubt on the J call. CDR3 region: CASTEPSGGFYEQYF. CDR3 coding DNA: TGTGCCAGCACCGAGCCTAGCGGTGGATTCTACGAGCAGTACTTC.